This is a list of T cell receptor beta chains from one sample in a study of control samples from healthy donors and cancer patients. The protocol was immunoSEQ multiplex PCR, while the TCRdb copy is restricted to in-frame clones and leaves out a portion. The table has 90,000 to 130,000 clones, approximately 82% seen once. Sequenced: blood. The receptors come from a man aged 18 to 30 in good health. Both conserved end residues are part of each CDR3. Each record gives: V gene, clone size, J gene, D gene, CDR3 length, CDR3 DNA, CDR3 protein. A D gene is named only where the DNA matches it firmly. For some rows the clone size is stated as once, few or many, or as a class when expanded; others skip it.

>TRBV27|once|TRBJ1-2|NA|17
TGTGCCAGCAGTCCATCAACCGGTCCCTGGCGACACTATGGCTACACCTTC
CASSPSTGPWRHYGYTF
>TRBV30|NA|TRBJ1-2|NA|14
TGTGCCTGGAACGACCTATCTTCTAACTATGGCTACACCTTC
CAWNDLSSNYGYTF
>TRBV5-6|NA|TRBJ1-1|TRBD1|18
TGTGCCAGCAGCTTTTTTCATGGGACAGGGGGCCTCAGGGCTGAAGCTTTCTTT
CASSFFHGTGGLRAEAFF
>TRBV28|NA|TRBJ1-5|NA|14
TGTGCCAGCAGTTCCTACAGGGGCAATCAGCCCCAGCATTTT
CASSSYRGNQPQHF
>TRBV5-1|NA|TRBJ1-4|NA|14
TGCGCCAGCAGCCCACAGGGAACTAATGAAAAACTGTTTTTT
CASSPQGTNEKLFF
>TRBV3-1/TRBV3-2|NA|TRBJ2-5|NA|14
TGTGCCAGCAGCCAAGACAGGGTCCAAGAGACCCAGTACTTC
CASSQDRVQETQYF
>TRBV7-4|NA|TRBJ1-2|NA|14
TGTGCCAGCAGCGGACGGACACCTAACTATGGCTACACCTTC
CASSGRTPNYGYTF
>TRBV5-5|NA|TRBJ2-5|TRBD2|16
TGTGCCAGCAGCGGATCCGGGACTAGTAGTAGGGAGACCCAGTACTTC
CASSGSGTSSRETQYF
>TRBV2|NA|TRBJ1-1|TRBD1|15
TGTGCCAGCAGGGTTCAACAGGGGGCAGGGACTGAAGCTTTCTTT
CASRVQQGAGTEAFF
>TRBV7-6|NA|TRBJ2-5|TRBD2|16
TGTGCCAGCAGCCCGCTTGGGACTAGCGGGCAAGAGACCCAGTACTTC
CASSPLGTSGQETQYF
>TRBV20-1|NA|TRBJ2-3|TRBD2|17
TGCAGTGCTAGTTTGGGCCTTGGGACTAGCGGTGCAGATACGCAGTATTTT
CSASLGLGTSGADTQYF
>TRBV5-1|NA|TRBJ1-2|TRBD1|17
TGCGCCAGCAGCTTGTTCGGGACAGGGGTGTCAATGTCTGGCTACACCTTC
CASSLFGTGVSMSGYTF
>TRBV29-1|NA|TRBJ2-3|NA|16
TGCAGCGTTGAAGATGCGGTTGAGACTACCACAGATACGCAGTATTTT
CSVEDAVETTTDTQYF
>TRBV6-6|few|TRBJ2-7|NA|13
TGTGCCAGCAGTTACTCCCCCTTAGTCGAGCAGTACTTC
CASSYSPLVEQYF
>TRBV14|NA|TRBJ1-2|NA|11
TGTGCCAGCAGCCAGGGAGGCGGCTACACCTTC
CASSQGGGYTF
>TRBV5-1|NA|TRBJ2-3|NA|13
TGCGCCAGCAGCCTGGGGTACCAAGATACGCAGTATTTT
CASSLGYQDTQYF
>TRBV7-9|NA|TRBJ1-1|TRBD1|15
TGTGCCAGCAGCTTGGCCAGACAGGGAATGGGGAGGGCTTTCTTT
CASSLARQGMGRAFF
>TRBV7-8|NA|TRBJ2-3|NA|16
TGTGCCAGCAGCTTAGTAGGATTGGGGGTGCCAGATACGCAGTATTTT
CASSLVGLGVPDTQYF
>TRBV20-1|NA|TRBJ1-3|NA|11
TGCAGTGCCATGTTTGGAAACACCATATATTTT
CSAMFGNTIYF
>TRBV5-8|few|TRBJ1-2|NA|15
TGTGCCAGCAGCTTGGTTCCCCCCAGCCTGGATGGCTACACCTTC
CASSLVPPSLDGYTF
>TRBV24-1|NA|TRBJ2-2|NA|14
TGTGCCACCAGAGGGACATCGGGCACCGGGGAGCTGTTTTTT
CATRGTSGTGELFF
>TRBV11-3|NA|TRBJ2-2|TRBD1|16
TGTGCCAGCAGCCCGGCGCGGACAGGGGTCTCCGGGGAGCTGTTTTTT
CASSPARTGVSGELFF
>TRBV30|NA|TRBJ2-7|TRBD1|19
TGTGCCTGGACCCAACAGGGGAAAGGAACTGTTAGCCTTCTTTACGAGCAGTACTTC
CAWTQQGKGTVSLLYEQYF
>TRBV10-2|NA|TRBJ2-3|NA|11
TGCGCCAGCAGTGAATTCGATACGCAGTATTTT
CASSEFDTQYF
>TRBV5-6|NA|TRBJ2-3|TRBD2|16
TGTGCCAGCAGCTTAGGGACTACCGTAAGCACAGATACGCAGTATTTT
CASSLGTTVSTDTQYF
>TRBV6-5|NA|TRBJ2-7|NA|13
TGTGCCAGCAGTCAGACAGTTTCCTACGAGCAGTACTTC
CASSQTVSYEQYF
>TRBV6-6|NA|TRBJ1-1|NA|10
TGTGCCAGCAGATGGGTGGTTGCTTTCTTT
CASRWVVAFF
>TRBV6-2/TRBV6-3|NA|TRBJ1-5|NA|15
TGTGCCAGCAGCCGCAGATCCCGAGACAGTCAGCCCCAGCATTTT
CASSRRSRDSQPQHF
>TRBV4-3|NA|TRBJ1-4|TRBD1|16
TGCGCCAGCAGCCAATGGACAGGGGATGAAGGTGAAAAACTGTTTTTT
CASSQWTGDEGEKLFF
>TRBV4-1|once|TRBJ1-1|TRBD1|16
TGCGCCAGCAGCCAAGATGATAGGACAGGGTGGACTGAAGCTTTCTTT
CASSQDDRTGWTEAFF
>TRBV4-1|once|TRBJ2-5|NA|13
TGCGCCAGCAGCCCCAACCCCTTGGAGACCCAGTACTTC
CASSPNPLETQYF
>TRBV6-1|NA|TRBJ1-6|NA|14
TGTGCCAGCAGTGAAATCTCTACCGGCTCACCCCTCCACTTT
CASSEISTGSPLHF
>TRBV18|once|TRBJ1-1|NA|13
TGTGCCAGCTCACCAGGGCAGCTCACTGAAGCTTTCTTT
CASSPGQLTEAFF
>TRBV7-7|NA|TRBJ2-3|NA|13
TGTGCTAGCAGTTCAGGGGGCACAGATACGCAGTATTTT
CASSSGGTDTQYF
>TRBV27|NA|TRBJ1-1|NA|14
TGTGCCAGCAGTTTCGGACGAATAGGGACTGAAGCTTTCTTT
CASSFGRIGTEAFF
>TRBV5-6|NA|TRBJ1-2|NA|14
TGTGCCAGCAGCTTCGATTTAGGGGCCGGTGGCTACACCTTC
CASSFDLGAGGYTF
>TRBV5-4|NA|TRBJ2-1|TRBD2|17
TGTGCCAGCAGCCCCCGTAGCGGGGGGGGAACCTACAATGAGCAGTTCTTC
CASSPRSGGGTYNEQFF
>TRBV6-2/TRBV6-3|NA|TRBJ1-2|NA|14
TGTGCCAGCAGTTATTCCGGCAGCTACTATGGCTACACCTTC
CASSYSGSYYGYTF
>TRBV12-3/TRBV12-4|NA|TRBJ1-6|NA|13
TGTGCCAGCAGTCTCGCCAGCAGGTCGCCCCTCCACTTT
CASSLASRSPLHF
>TRBV11-2|NA|TRBJ2-2|TRBD2|13
TGTGCCAGCTTCGGGGGGTCGACCGGGGAGCTGTTTTTT
CASFGGSTGELFF
>TRBV25-1|NA|TRBJ2-7|TRBD1|18
TGTGCCAGCAGTGAATCCGGGACAGGCTCCCCCAGGGGCACGGGCCAGTACTTC
CASSESGTGSPRGTGQYF
>TRBV6-6|few|TRBJ2-1|TRBD2|15
TGTGCCAGCAGTAAGGGACTAGCGGGGGGGGGTGAGCAGTTCTTC
CASSKGLAGGGEQFF
>TRBV7-9|NA|TRBJ1-3|TRBD1|16
TGTGCCAGCAGCTCTATGGGACAGCTCTCTGGAAACACCATATATTTT
CASSSMGQLSGNTIYF
>TRBV4-1|NA|TRBJ1-3|NA|16
TGCGCCAGCAGCCAAGGCCCCGCAGGGACTGGAAACACCATATATTTT
CASSQGPAGTGNTIYF
>TRBV20-1|NA|TRBJ2-7|TRBD2|16
TGCAGTGCTAGTGACAGCGGGGGGCGTAGCTCCTACGAGCAGTACTTC
CSASDSGGRSSYEQYF
>TRBV6-1|once|TRBJ1-6|TRBD1|15
TGTGCCAGCAGTGAACGTACAGGGGTCAGTTCACCCCTCCACTTT
CASSERTGVSSPLHF
>TRBV19|NA|TRBJ1-2|TRBD1|13
TGTGCCAGTCAACTCAGACAGGGCTATGGCTACACCTTC
CASQLRQGYGYTF
>TRBV11-3|NA|TRBJ2-5|TRBD2|16
TGTGCCAGCAGCTCCCGACTAGCGGGGATTAAAGAGACCCAGTACTTC
CASSSRLAGIKETQYF